The 22 T cell receptor beta chains in this list originate from one sample, sequenced in a study of T cell changes during pregnancy in multiple sclerosis. The table came from immunoSEQ multiplex PCR; TCRdb's copy has only in-frame clones and leaves some out. The sample comprises about 120,000 clones, about 93% of which are singletons, and approximately 6.3% rests with the top ten. This material consisted of peripheral blood, taken before pregnancy. The receptors originated from a female donor with multiple sclerosis, enrolled in a pregnancy study.

The chain employs TRBV7-9 and TRBJ2-1; tentative D call: TRBD2 (5 bases). V gave up 5 bases and J gave up 3 bases, with 14 bases separating them. Germline-derived CDR1 and CDR2 are SEHNR and FQNEAQ (reference sequence). The CDR3 is 15 amino acids. For the CDR3, the DNA is TGTGCCAGCAGCCCAGAAGGACTCCGCTACAATGAGCAGTTCTTC. Residues: CASSPEGLRYNEQFF.

This chain joins TRBV19 and TRBJ1-2; D might be TRBD1 (6 bases). The V gene's germline CDR1 is LNHDA and CDR2 SQIVND (reference sequence). The CDR3 extends over 14 amino acids. Trimming took off 8 bases at V and 2 bases at J, with 15 bases between the two ends. Written as DNA, the CDR3 is TGTGCCAGTGTTCAGGGGCAGCAAAACTATGGCTACACCTTC. Encoded protein: CASVQGQQNYGYTF.

The chain has TRBV9 and TRBJ2-7; TRBD1 matches at 10 bases. Germline V gene data show CDR1 as SGDLS and CDR2 as YYNGEE. V shed 0 bases and J 6 bases; nucleotides not matched to a gene: 6. CDR3 length: 15 residues. The CDR3: CASSVAGDRGREQYF. Here the CDR3 DNA reads TGTGCCAGCAGCGTAGCTGGGGACAGGGGTCGCGAGCAGTACTTC.

J is TRBJ2-2 and V is TRBV7-2, with 7 bases that match TRBD2. Germline CDR1 SGHTA, CDR2 FQGNSA. The CDR3 is made up of 16 amino acids. The V gene end was trimmed by 4 bases and the J gene end by 2 bases; junction bases not matched to a gene: 7. This CDR3 reads CASSSASGENTGELFF. CDR3 DNA: TGTGCCAGCAGCTCAGCCAGCGGGGAAAACACCGGGGAGCTGTTTTTT.

The CDR3 DNA reads as TGTGCCATCACCGCGGGGGGTTTCTACAATGAGCAGTTCTTC. Translation: CAITAGGFYNEQFF. The chain recombines TRBV10-3 with TRBJ2-1; 8 bases line up with TRBD2. Germline CDR1 ENHRY, CDR2 SYGVKD. The CDR3 length is 14 residues. Trimming cost V 7 bases and J 3 bases; bases outside gene matches: 5.

This chain connects TRBV9 to TRBJ2-1; 10 positions match TRBD1. The CDR3 runs to 17 residues. Per germline, CDR1 SGDLS and CDR2 YYNGEE. After removal of 3 bases from V and 6 bases from J, the junction contained 12 bases not matched to a gene. The chain's CDR3 is CASSAVPGTGVSNEQFF. CDR3 bases: TGTGCCAGCAGCGCGGTTCCCGGGACAGGGGTTTCCAATGAGCAGTTCTTC.

This sequence joins TRBV28 and TRBJ1-5, with TRBD1 as a possible D gene (6 bases). Germline CDR1 and CDR2: MDHEN and SYDVKM. Deletions cut 3 bases from V and 0 bases from J, with 12 bases between. CDR3 size: 16 residues. The CDR3 sequence is CASSFEGDISNQPQHF. In DNA form, the CDR3 reads TGTGCCAGCAGTTTCGAGGGGGATATTAGCAATCAGCCCCAGCATTTT.

The gene calls are TRBV7-2 and TRBJ1-2; TRBD1 matches at 11 bases. Per the germline V gene, CDR1 is SGHTA and CDR2 is FQGNSA. V gave up 5 bases and J gave up 5 bases; unmatched junction bases: 10. The CDR3 extends over 16 amino acids. DNA of the CDR3: TGTGCCAGCAGCCCGACGTCCGGGACAGGGGGTTATGGCTACACCTTC. It codes for CASSPTSGTGGYGYTF.

The V and J genes are TRBV6-1 and TRBJ1-2; D is unresolved. The CDR3 spans 14 residues. The germline gives CDR1 MNHNS, CDR2 SASEGT. Trimming pared 6 bases from V and 1 base from J, leaving 12 bases between. The CDR3 loop reads CASSLEMVNYGYTF. CDR3 DNA sequence: TGTGCCAGCAGCCTTGAGATGGTTAACTATGGCTACACCTTC.

This chain links TRBV19 with TRBJ2-7; perhaps TRBD1 as D (5 bases). The CDR3 length is 14 residues. Between the trimmed V and J ends, which lost 6 bases and 3 bases, there was a span of 15 bases. The germline V gene has CDR1 LNHDA and CDR2 SQIVND (reference sequence). The CDR3 nucleotides are TGTGCCAGTAGGTTAAAGGACACCCACTACGAGCAGTACTTC. Its protein is CASRLKDTHYEQYF.

CDR3: CASSVGREGRNEQFF. As DNA, the CDR3 is TGTGCCAGCAGCGTAGGGCGGGAGGGCCGGAATGAGCAGTTCTTC. The chain couples TRBV9 to TRBJ2-1; 9 nucleotides match TRBD2. The CDR3 is made up of 15 amino acids. V was pared by 0 bases and J by 7 bases, with 5 bases of the junction left unmatched. CDR1 is SGDLS, CDR2 YYNGEE, per germline.

This rearrangement joins TRBV6-5 to TRBJ2-7, with 9 bases matching TRBD2. From germline, CDR1 is MNHEY and CDR2 SVGAGI. The trim removed 6 bases at V and 2 bases at J, leaving 5 bases unmatched. The CDR3 is 14 residues long. The CDR3 coding sequence is TGTGCCAGCAGGAGAGCGGGAGGAACCTACGAGCAGTACTTC. It is translated as CASRRAGGTYEQYF.

The CDR3 spells CASSFFHAGQGAGSPLHF. The CDR3 DNA reads as TGTGCCAGCAGTTTTTTTCACGCCGGACAGGGTGCGGGGTCACCCCTCCACTTT. The chain carries TRBV27 and TRBJ1-6; 8 bases line up with TRBD1. Trimming cost V 3 bases and J 10 bases; bases outside gene matches: 17. The CDR3 is made up of 18 amino acids. CDR1 and CDR2 from the germline V gene are MNHEY and SMNVEV (reference sequence).

The rearrangement joins TRBV7-2 to TRBJ2-3; 8 bases map to TRBD2. CDR1 is SGHTA, CDR2 FQGNSA, per germline. This CDR3 has 16 residues. With V trimmed by 5 bases and J by 4 bases, 11 bases remained unmatched. The CDR3 DNA sequence: TGTGCCAGCAGCCCTGGCGGGGGGAAGCGGGCAGATACGCAGTATTTT. It codes for CASSPGGGKRADTQYF.

The V gene is TRBV30, the J gene TRBJ2-3; 7 bases align to TRBD2. The CDR3 runs 17 residues. Germline V gene lookup returns CDR1 GTSNPN and CDR2 SVGIG (reference sequence). J was trimmed by 1 base and V by 1 base; bases with no gene match: 11. The CDR3 is CAWSATWGGVGTDTQYF. CDR3 coding DNA: TGTGCCTGGAGTGCCACATGGGGGGGGGTAGGCACAGATACGCAGTATTTT.

The V call is TRBV19, the J call TRBJ2-6; 10 bases agree with TRBD1. The CDR3 loop spans 17 amino acids. The J segment lost 4 bases and the V segment lost 4 bases, leaving 7 bases of the junction unmatched. Germline V gene sequence: CDR1 LNHDA, CDR2 SQIVND (reference sequence). In DNA, the CDR3 is TGTGCCAGTAGTACAAGGGACAGGGGAACCGGGGCCAACGTCCTGACTTTC. Translating gives CASSTRDRGTGANVLTF.

J is TRBJ1-6 and V is TRBV25-1; no clear D. From germline, CDR1 is MGHDK and CDR2 SYGVNS. The V end was cut by 2 bases, the J end by 3 bases, with 5 bases between. The CDR3 runs 14 residues. DNA for the CDR3: TGTGCCAGCAGTGAACCGGGCTATAATTCACCCCTCCACTTT. It is translated as CASSEPGYNSPLHF. The entire variable domain, with the rest obtained from reference TRBV25-1 and TRBJ1-6, is as follows: EADIYQTPRYLVIGTGKKITLECSQTMGHDKMYWYQQDPGMELHLIHYSYGVNSTEKGDLSSESTVSRIRTEHFPLTLESARPSHTSQYLCASSEPGYNSPLHFGNGTRLTVT.

The rearrangement joins TRBV29-1 to TRBJ2-3; possibly TRBD2 for D (5 bases). CDR1 is SQVTM and CDR2 is ANQGSEA in the germline V gene. CDR3 size: 12 residues. The V and J ends lost 7 bases and 2 bases respectively, with 10 bases between them. The CDR3 nucleotides are TGCAGCGCCGCCCGGGACACAGATACGCAGTATTTT. This sequence encodes CSAARDTDTQYF.

The chain couples TRBV6-1 to TRBJ2-3; 7 nucleotides agree with TRBD2. CDR1 is MNHNS and CDR2 is SASEGT in the germline V gene. The CDR3 extends over 16 amino acids. The ends lost 2 bases at V and 5 bases at J; junction bases unmatched: 10. The CDR3, as DNA: TGTGCCAGCAGTGAACTTAGTATTCCTAGCGGAGATACGCAGTATTTT. It is translated as CASSELSIPSGDTQYF.

The CDR3 region has the DNA TGTGCCAGCAAGCAGGACAGCCAAAATGAAAAACTGTTTTTT. This encodes CASKQDSQNEKLFF. This chain connects TRBV2 to TRBJ1-4; TRBD1 is a possible D gene (6 bases). This CDR3 is 14 amino acids long. The V end lost 7 bases, the J end lost 5 bases, and 14 bases lay between the germline ends. The germline CDR1 and CDR2 sequences are SNHLY and FYNNEI.

The chain combines TRBV5-1 with TRBJ2-1, with TRBD2 identical over 10 bases. J was trimmed by 7 bases and V by 4 bases; bases with no gene match: 8. Germline-derived CDR1 and CDR2 are SGHRS and YFSETQ. The CDR3 is made up of 15 amino acids. This CDR3 is CASSHRASGGNEQFF. CDR3 coding DNA: TGCGCCAGCAGCCATCGGGCTAGCGGGGGTAATGAGCAGTTCTTC.

This chain joins TRBV9 and TRBJ2-2; D remains ambiguous. This CDR3 comprises 16 residues. Germline-derived CDR1 and CDR2 are SGDLS and YYNGEE. The ends were cut back, 0 bases at V and 4 bases at J, with 13 bases in the middle. The CDR3 DNA reads TGTGCCAGCAGCGTAGGCCAGCCTCCGGGCACCGGGGAGCTGTTTTTT. Protein product: CASSVGQPPGTGELFF.